This T cell receptor (beta chain) was obtained from a study of control samples from healthy donors and cancer patients. TCRdb keeps only in-frame clones here, not all; method: immunoSEQ multiplex PCR. The table lists 150,000 to 200,000 clones, 90% to 95% of them singletons. The germline gives CDR1 SGHRS, CDR2 YFSETQ. This CDR3 spans 18 amino acids. The V and J ends lost 1 base and 2 bases, in that order; junction bases with no gene match: 6. V usage is TRBV5-1 and J usage is TRBJ2-6; 10 bases are a match to TRBD2. The sequence derives from a woman in her twenties or thirties in good health. Sequencing input: blood. The CDR3 region is CASSLKLAGRPGANVLTF. CDR3 coding DNA: TGCGCCAGCAGCTTGAAACTAGCGGGGAGACCTGGGGCCAACGTCCTGACTTTC.